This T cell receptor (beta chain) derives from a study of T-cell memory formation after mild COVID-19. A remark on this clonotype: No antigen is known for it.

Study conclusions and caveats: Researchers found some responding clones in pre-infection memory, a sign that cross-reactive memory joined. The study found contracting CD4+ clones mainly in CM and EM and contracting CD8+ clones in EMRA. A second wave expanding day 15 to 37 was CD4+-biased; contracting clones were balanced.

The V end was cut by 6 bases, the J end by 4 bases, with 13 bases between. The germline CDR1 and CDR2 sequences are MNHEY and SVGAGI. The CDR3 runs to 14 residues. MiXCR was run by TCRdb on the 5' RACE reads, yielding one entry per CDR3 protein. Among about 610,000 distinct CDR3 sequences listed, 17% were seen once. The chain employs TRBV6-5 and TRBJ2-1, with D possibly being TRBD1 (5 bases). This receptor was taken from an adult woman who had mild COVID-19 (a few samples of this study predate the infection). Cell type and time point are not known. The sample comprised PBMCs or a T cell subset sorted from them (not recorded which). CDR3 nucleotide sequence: TGTGCCAGCAGAGACGCAGGGCTATACAATGAGCAGTTCTTC. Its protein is CASRDAGLYNEQFF.